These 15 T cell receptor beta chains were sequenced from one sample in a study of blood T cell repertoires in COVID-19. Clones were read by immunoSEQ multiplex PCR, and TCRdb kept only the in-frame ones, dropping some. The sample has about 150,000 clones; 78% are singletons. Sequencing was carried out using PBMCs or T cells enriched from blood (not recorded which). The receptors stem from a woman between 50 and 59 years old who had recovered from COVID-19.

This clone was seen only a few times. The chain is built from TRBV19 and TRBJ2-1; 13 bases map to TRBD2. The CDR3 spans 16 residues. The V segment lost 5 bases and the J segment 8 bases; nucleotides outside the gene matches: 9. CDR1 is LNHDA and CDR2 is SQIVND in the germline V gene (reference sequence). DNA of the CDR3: TGTGCCAGTAGTTCCCGGACTAGCGGGGGTTCCGATGAGCAGTTCTTC. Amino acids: CASSSRTSGGSDEQFF.

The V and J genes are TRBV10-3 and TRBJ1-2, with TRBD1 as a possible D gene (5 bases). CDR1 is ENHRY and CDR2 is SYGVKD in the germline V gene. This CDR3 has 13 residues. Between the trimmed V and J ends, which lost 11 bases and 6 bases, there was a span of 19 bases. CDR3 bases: TGTGCCTCCCTTCGGTCCAGGGATCATGGCTACACCTTC. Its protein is CASLRSRDHGYTF.

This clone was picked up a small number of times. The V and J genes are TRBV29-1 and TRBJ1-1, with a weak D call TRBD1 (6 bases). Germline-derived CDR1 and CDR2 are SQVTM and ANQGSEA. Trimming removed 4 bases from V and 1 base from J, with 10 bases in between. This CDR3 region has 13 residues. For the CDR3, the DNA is TGCAGCGTTGTAGGGACACAGAACACTGAAGCTTTCTTT. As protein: CSVVGTQNTEAFF.

The CDR3 nucleotides are TGTGCCAGCAGCCCCGGTCTGCATCAGCCCCAGCATTTT. As protein: CASSPGLHQPQHF. The rearrangement uses TRBV28 and TRBJ1-5; D ambiguous. CDR1 and CDR2 (germline): MDHEN, SYDVKM. V was cut by 6 bases and J by 5 bases, with 11 bases left in between. There are 13 residues in the CDR3.

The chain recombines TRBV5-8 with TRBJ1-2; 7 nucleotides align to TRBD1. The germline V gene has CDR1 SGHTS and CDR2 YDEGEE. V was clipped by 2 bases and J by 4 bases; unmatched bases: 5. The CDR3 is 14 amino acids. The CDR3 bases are TGTGCCAGCAGCTTTAGGTCAGGGGGCTATGGCTACACCTTC. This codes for CASSFRSGGYGYTF.

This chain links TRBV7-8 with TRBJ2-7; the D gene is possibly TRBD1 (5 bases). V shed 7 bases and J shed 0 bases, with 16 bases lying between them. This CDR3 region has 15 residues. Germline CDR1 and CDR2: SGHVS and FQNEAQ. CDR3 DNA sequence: TGTGCCAGCACCCTGGGGCAGGTGAGCTCCTACGAGCAGTACTTC. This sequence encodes CASTLGQVSSYEQYF.

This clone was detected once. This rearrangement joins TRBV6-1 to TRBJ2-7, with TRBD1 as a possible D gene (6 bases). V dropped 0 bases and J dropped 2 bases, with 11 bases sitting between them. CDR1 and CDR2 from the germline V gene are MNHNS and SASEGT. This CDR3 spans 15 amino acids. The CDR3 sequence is CASSEAGHLTYEQYF. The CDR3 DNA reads TGTGCCAGCAGTGAAGCGGGACACCTAACCTACGAGCAGTACTTC.

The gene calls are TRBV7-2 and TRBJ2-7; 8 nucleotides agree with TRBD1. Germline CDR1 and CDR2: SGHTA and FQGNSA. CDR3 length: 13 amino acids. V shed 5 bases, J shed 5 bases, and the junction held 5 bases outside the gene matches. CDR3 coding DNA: TGTGCCAGCAGCCCTGGGACAGGCCACGAGCAGTACTTC. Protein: CASSPGTGHEQYF.

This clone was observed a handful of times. The CDR3 sequence: CASRQGGRDEAFF. Written as DNA, the CDR3 is TGTGCCAGCAGACAAGGGGGCAGAGATGAAGCTTTCTTT. This chain joins TRBV25-1 and TRBJ1-1, with 7 bases fitting TRBD1. The junction had 8 bases not matched to a gene; V was cut back by 6 bases and J by 7 bases. The CDR3 has 13 residues. Germline V gene sequence: CDR1 MGHDK, CDR2 SYGVNS.

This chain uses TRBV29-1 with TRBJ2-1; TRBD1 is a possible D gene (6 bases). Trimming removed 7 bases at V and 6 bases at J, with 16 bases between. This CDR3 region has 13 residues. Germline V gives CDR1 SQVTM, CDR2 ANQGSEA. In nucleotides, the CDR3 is TGCAGCGCTGACCGGGACACTCTCAATGAGCAGTTCTTC. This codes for CSADRDTLNEQFF.

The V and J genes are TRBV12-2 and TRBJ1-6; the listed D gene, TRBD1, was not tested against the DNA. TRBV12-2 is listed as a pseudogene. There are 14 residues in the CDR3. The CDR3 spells CAELRGLRNSPLHF. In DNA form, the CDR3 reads TGTGCAGAGCTTAGGGGGTTGCGAAATTCACCCCTCCACTTT.

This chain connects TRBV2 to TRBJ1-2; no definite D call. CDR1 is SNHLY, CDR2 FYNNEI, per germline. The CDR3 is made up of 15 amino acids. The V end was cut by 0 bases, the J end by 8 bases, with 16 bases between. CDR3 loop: CASSEAAGYLIGYTF. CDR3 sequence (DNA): TGTGCCAGCAGTGAAGCCGCGGGATACTTAATAGGCTACACCTTC.

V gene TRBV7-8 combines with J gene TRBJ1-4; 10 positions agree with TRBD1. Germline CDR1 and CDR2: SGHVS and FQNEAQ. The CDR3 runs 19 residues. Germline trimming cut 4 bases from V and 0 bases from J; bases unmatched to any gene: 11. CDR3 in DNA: TGTGCCAGCAGCTCCCCCGTGACAGGGGGCTTTGCAACTAATGAAAAACTGTTTTTT. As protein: CASSSPVTGGFATNEKLFF.

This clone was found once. The CDR3 loop is CASRSQTGGEQYV. In DNA form, the CDR3 reads TGTGCCAGTAGGTCCCAGACAGGAGGCGAGCAGTACGTC. This rearrangement joins TRBV19 to TRBJ2-7; D might be TRBD1 (6 bases). The CDR3 totals 13 residues. V was pared by 6 bases and J by 6 bases, with 15 bases between. Germline CDR1 and CDR2: LNHDA and SQIVND (reference sequence).

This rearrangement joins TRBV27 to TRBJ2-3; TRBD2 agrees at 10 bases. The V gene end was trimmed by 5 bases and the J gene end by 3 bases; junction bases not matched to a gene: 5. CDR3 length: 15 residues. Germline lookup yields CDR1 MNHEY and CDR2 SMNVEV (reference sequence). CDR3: CASSTPSGGTDTQYF. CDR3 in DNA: TGTGCCAGCAGTACCCCTAGCGGGGGAACAGATACGCAGTATTTT.